Below are 28 T cell receptor beta chains sequenced from a single sample in a study of CD8 T cells in Susac syndrome. Reverse transcription of roughly 0.45 to 1 ug RNA used random hexamers. One entry per CDR3 protein, called by TCRdb with MiXCR from the immunoSEQ multiplex PCR reads. The table has some 110,000 distinct CDR3 sequences, about 95% seen once. Input material: CD8+ T cells from PBMCs. The receptors stem from a human donor with Susac syndrome.

This clonotype was counted a single time. The V and J genes are TRBV4-1 and TRBJ2-2; 7 nucleotides line up with TRBD2. Germline CDR1 MGHRA, CDR2 YSYEKL. Losses at the gene ends were 0 bases for V and 4 bases for J; bases not matched to a gene: 5. This CDR3 has 16 residues. The CDR3 protein is CASSQDQRGSTGELFF. The DNA for the CDR3 is TGCGCCAGCAGCCAAGACCAGCGGGGTAGCACCGGGGAGCTGTTTTTT.

The V and J genes are TRBV15 and TRBJ2-7, with TRBD2 matching 10 bases. CDR1 LNHNV and CDR2 YYDKDF come from the germline V gene (reference sequence). The ends lost 1 base at V and 4 bases at J; junction bases unmatched: 1. The CDR3 has 14 residues. The CDR3 bases are TGTGCCACCAGCAGAGCTAGCGGGGGTTACGAGCAGTACTTC. This codes for CATSRASGGYEQYF.

The V and J genes are TRBV6-2 or TRBV6-3 and TRBJ1-2; a weak D match, TRBD1 (5 bases). V was cut by 6 bases and J by 8 bases, with 16 bases left in between. The germline V gene encodes CDR1 MNHEY and CDR2 SVGEGT. The CDR3 spans 13 residues. CDR3 residues: CASSLRGPRGYTF. CDR3 coding DNA: TGTGCCAGCAGCCTCCGGGGACCGAGAGGCTACACCTTC.

J is TRBJ1-2 and V is TRBV12-3 or TRBV12-4; TRBD1 might be the D (5 bases). The CDR3 is 15 amino acids. The ends were cut back, 7 bases at V and 5 bases at J, with 20 bases in the middle. The CDR3 region is CASTIAGGTAYGYTF. The CDR3 DNA is TGTGCCAGCACCATTGCGGGTGGGACGGCTTATGGCTACACCTTC.

The CDR3 nucleotides read TGCGCCAGCAGCCAAGATCTCGGGAATGGCTACACCTTC. This codes for CASSQDLGNGYTF. This chain uses TRBV4-3 with TRBJ1-2, with D hard to call. V gave up 0 bases and J gave up 6 bases, with 8 bases separating them. Germline V gene data show CDR1 as LGHNA and CDR2 as YSLEER. The CDR3 has 13 amino acids.

The chain employs TRBV20-1 and TRBJ2-1; 11 bases are shared with TRBD2. The V gene's germline CDR1 is DFQATT and CDR2 SNEGSKA (reference sequence). The CDR3 contains 15 residues. V dropped 5 bases and J dropped 4; count of bases not matched to a gene: 7. Here the CDR3 DNA reads TGCAGTGCTGTAGCGGGGGGGCTCTATTACAATGAGCAGTTCTTC. Translating gives CSAVAGGLYYNEQFF.

The rearrangement links TRBV27 to TRBJ1-1, with D hard to call. The CDR3 totals 15 residues. CDR1 is MNHEY, CDR2 SMNVEV, per germline (reference sequence). The V end was cut by 4 bases, the J end by 1 base, with 13 bases between. The CDR3, as DNA: TGTGCCAGCAGTTCCCTCGGACGGTCGAACACTGAAGCTTTCTTT. This sequence encodes CASSSLGRSNTEAFF.

This sequence joins TRBV13 and TRBJ2-5; D is unclear. Trimming left V 4 bases short and J 1 base short, with 10 bases between. Germline CDR1 reads PRHDT; CDR2 reads FYEKMQ (reference sequence). The CDR3 totals 14 residues. Here the CDR3 reads CASSSRKLQETQYF. The CDR3 bases are TGTGCCAGCAGCTCCAGAAAACTCCAAGAGACCCAGTACTTC.

V usage is TRBV24-1 and J usage is TRBJ2-1; D might be TRBD1 (5 bases). Trimming took off 3 bases at V and 0 bases at J, with 11 bases between the two ends. CDR1 is KGHDR, CDR2 SFDVKD, per germline. The CDR3 has 16 residues. The CDR3 coding sequence is TGTGCCACCAGTGATAGTCAGGGAAGCTCCTACAATGAGCAGTTCTTC. Its protein product is CATSDSQGSSYNEQFF.

This chain connects TRBV4-1 to TRBJ1-5; no definite D call. The CDR3 has 13 residues. Germline V gives CDR1 MGHRA, CDR2 YSYEKL. Deletions cut 0 bases from V and 7 bases from J, with 7 bases between. DNA for the CDR3: TGCGCCAGCAGCCAAGACTTGGGGCAGCCCCAGCATTTT. Its translation: CASSQDLGQPQHF.

The V call is TRBV9, the J call TRBJ2-1; 9 nucleotides match TRBD2. With V trimmed by 3 bases and J by 12 bases, 13 bases remained unmatched. The CDR3 runs 15 residues. The germline CDR1 and CDR2 sequences are SGDLS and YYNGEE. DNA of the CDR3: TGTGCCAGCAGCGAGAGCGGGGGGACATTAAAGGGGCAGTTCTTC. Translating gives CASSESGGTLKGQFF.

In this sample, this clonotype turned up once. This CDR3 reads CASSLVGYPWEQYF. The CDR3, as DNA: TGTGCCAGCAGCTTAGTGGGCTATCCTTGGGAGCAGTACTTC. The gene calls are TRBV7-9 and TRBJ2-7; D unclear. This CDR3 is 14 amino acids long. V lost 1 base and J 7 bases, leaving 14 bases between the germline ends. Looked up from germline, CDR1 is SEHNR and CDR2 is FQNEAQ (reference sequence).

V is TRBV9 and J is TRBJ2-1; D tentatively fits TRBD1 or TRBD2 (5 bases each). V gave up 0 bases and J gave up 1 base, with 11 bases separating them. The CDR3 has 16 amino acids. Germline V gives CDR1 SGDLS, CDR2 YYNGEE. The CDR3 loop is CASSVEGDASYNEQFF. The DNA for the CDR3 is TGTGCCAGCAGCGTAGAAGGGGACGCGTCCTACAATGAGCAGTTCTTC.

The chain combines TRBV29-1 with TRBJ1-2; 7 nucleotides agree with TRBD1. With V trimmed by 7 bases and J by 8 bases, 7 bases remained unmatched. This CDR3 has 11 amino acids. CDR1 is SQVTM, CDR2 ANQGSEA, per germline. The CDR3 region has the DNA TGCAGCGCCGACAGGGCTGAGGGCTACACCTTC. Translated, it gives CSADRAEGYTF.

CDR3 DNA: TGTGCCAGCAGTTACATGGGGAGCTCCTACAATGAGCAGTTCTTC. This gives the protein CASSYMGSSYNEQFF. This chain uses TRBV6-5 with TRBJ2-1, with D maybe TRBD2 (5 bases). Trimming shortened V by 2 bases and J by 0 bases, and 8 bases separated the two germline ends. CDR1 and CDR2 from the germline V gene are MNHEY and SVGAGI. This CDR3 contains 15 residues.

This sequence joins TRBV6-5 and TRBJ2-3; the D gene could be TRBD1 or TRBD2 (5 bases each). The CDR3 sequence is 11 residues long. V was shortened by 7 bases and J by 14 bases, with 16 bases between the two germline ends. Germline loops: CDR1 MNHEY, CDR2 SVGAGI. CDR3: CASIWGSDVYF. In DNA form, the CDR3 reads TGTGCCAGCATTTGGGGGTCTGACGTGTATTTT.

V is TRBV4-1 and J is TRBJ2-1; D call uncertain. The V gene's germline CDR1 is MGHRA and CDR2 YSYEKL. The CDR3 loop spans 13 amino acids. With 2 bases removed from V and 3 bases from J, the gap between germline ends came to 5 bases. The CDR3 spells CASSQPNYNEQFF. CDR3 in DNA: TGCGCCAGCAGCCAACCAAACTACAATGAGCAGTTCTTC.

This rearrangement joins TRBV29-1 to TRBJ2-2; D may be TRBD2 (6 bases). There are 12 residues in the CDR3. V dropped 6 bases and J dropped 5 bases, with 10 bases sitting between them. Germline lookup yields CDR1 SQVTM and CDR2 ANQGSEA. This chain's CDR3 is CSVNGLTGELFF. The CDR3 DNA sequence: TGCAGCGTGAACGGACTAACCGGGGAGCTGTTTTTT.

This sequence joins TRBV9 and TRBJ1-5; 10 nucleotides line up with TRBD1. This CDR3 comprises 15 residues. Germline loops: CDR1 SGDLS, CDR2 YYNGEE. V trimming: 0 bases; J trimming: 7 bases; junction bases outside the gene matches: 4. CDR3 sequence reads: CASSVVGQGMQPQHF. The CDR3 nucleotides read TGTGCCAGCAGCGTAGTGGGACAGGGGATGCAGCCCCAGCATTTT.

The rearrangement uses TRBV4-1 and TRBJ2-3; 12 nucleotides align to TRBD2. Germline assignment: CDR1 MGHRA and CDR2 YSYEKL. This CDR3 has 17 amino acids. J lost 2 bases, V lost 0 bases, and 3 bases had no gene match. The CDR3 loop is CASSQDGLAGYTDTQYF. CDR3 DNA sequence: TGCGCCAGCAGCCAAGATGGACTAGCGGGGTACACAGATACGCAGTATTTT.

The CDR3 loop is CASSFGQGIANYGYTF. CDR3 in DNA: TGTGCCAGCAGCTTCGGGCAGGGGATAGCTAACTATGGCTACACCTTC. V and J are TRBV7-9 and TRBJ1-2, with a weak D call TRBD1 (6 bases). Trimming left V 3 bases short and J 0 bases short, with 14 bases between. The CDR3 consists of 16 residues. Germline-derived CDR1 and CDR2 are SEHNR and FQNEAQ (reference sequence).

The V gene is TRBV29-1, the J gene TRBJ2-3; unclear D gene. The CDR3 is 15 amino acids. V was clipped by 0 bases and J by 1 base, with 11 bases between them. CDR1 SQVTM and CDR2 ANQGSEA come from the germline V gene. CDR3 coding DNA: TGCAGCGTTGAAGACGTGAAGGTCGGCACAGATACGCAGTATTTT. Translating it yields CSVEDVKVGTDTQYF.

This chain uses TRBV29-1 with TRBJ2-6; D unresolved. Trimming pared 7 bases from V and 0 bases from J, leaving 10 bases between. There are 14 residues in the CDR3. Germline-derived CDR1 and CDR2 are SQVTM and ANQGSEA. The CDR3 loop reads CSAVLSSGANVLTF. CDR3 bases: TGCAGCGCCGTGCTGAGCTCTGGGGCCAACGTCCTGACTTTC. The entire variable domain, with the rest obtained from reference TRBV29-1 and TRBJ2-6, is as follows: SAVISQKPSRDICQRGTSLTIQCQVDSQVTMMFWYRQQPGQSLTLIATANQGSEATYESGFVIDKFPISRPNLTFSTLTVSNMSPEDSSIYLCSAVLSSGANVLTFGAGSRLTVL.

This clonotype turned up a few times. The gene calls are TRBV20-1 and TRBJ2-7; the D is unclear. The V gene's germline CDR1 is DFQATT and CDR2 SNEGSKA (reference sequence). Trimming removed 0 bases from V and 0 bases from J, with 6 bases in between. The CDR3 is made up of 13 amino acids. For the CDR3, the DNA is TGCAGTGCTAGAGATCTCAGCTCCTACGAGCAGTACTTC. Translating it yields CSARDLSSYEQYF.

The genes are TRBV5-4 and TRBJ2-7, with 8 bases aligning to TRBD1. The CDR3 has 16 amino acids. The V gene's germline CDR1 is SGHNT and CDR2 YYREEE (reference sequence). J was trimmed by 2 bases and V by 0 bases; bases with no gene match: 7. CDR3 sequence: CASSLGRGQETYEQYF. CDR3 nucleotide sequence: TGTGCCAGCAGCTTGGGCCGGGGACAGGAAACCTACGAGCAGTACTTC.

This chain connects TRBV25-1 to TRBJ2-7; 7 bases are shared with TRBD2. The junction had 5 bases not matched to a gene; V was cut back by 3 bases and J by 0 bases. Germline CDR1 is MGHDK and CDR2 is SYGVNS. This CDR3 is built from 15 residues. The CDR3: CASSEGGDPSYEQYF. In nucleotides, the CDR3 is TGTGCCAGCAGTGAGGGGGGGGATCCCTCCTACGAGCAGTACTTC.

The V gene is TRBV15, the J gene TRBJ2-7; D is perhaps TRBD1 or TRBD2 (5 bases each). The CDR3 loop spans 12 amino acids. The V gene lost 7 bases and the J gene lost 5 bases, with 12 bases spanning the gap. The germline V gene encodes CDR1 LNHNV and CDR2 YYDKDF (reference sequence). CDR3 coding DNA: TGTGCCACCACAGGGTGGGGGAACGAGCAGTACTTC. Translation: CATTGWGNEQYF. Full variable domain (outside the CDR3, taken from reference TRBV15 and TRBJ2-7): DAMVIQNPRYQVTQFGKPVTLSCSQTLNHNVMYWYQQKSSQAPKLLFHYYDKDFNNEADTPDNFQSRRPNTSFCFLDIRSPGLGDTAMYLCATTGWGNEQYFGPGTRLTVT.

This chain joins TRBV27 and TRBJ2-1; D unclear. The CDR3 consists of 13 residues. Per germline, CDR1 MNHEY and CDR2 SMNVEV (reference sequence). V shed 2 bases and J shed 6 bases, with 8 bases lying between them. The CDR3 DNA reads TGTGCCAGCAGTTTAAGGGCTTCCAATGAGCAGTTCTTC. It codes for CASSLRASNEQFF.